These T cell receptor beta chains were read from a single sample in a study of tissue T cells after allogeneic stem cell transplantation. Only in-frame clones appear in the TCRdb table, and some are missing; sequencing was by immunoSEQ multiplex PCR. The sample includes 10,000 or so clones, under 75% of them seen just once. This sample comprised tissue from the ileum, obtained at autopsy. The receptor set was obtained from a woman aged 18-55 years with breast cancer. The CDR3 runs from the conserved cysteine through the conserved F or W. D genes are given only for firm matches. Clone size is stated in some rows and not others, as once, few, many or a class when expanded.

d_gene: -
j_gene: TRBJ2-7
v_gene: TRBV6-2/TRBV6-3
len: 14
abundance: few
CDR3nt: TGTGCCAGCAGTTATTCGCCCCGGGACTACGAGCAGTACTTC
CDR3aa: CASSYSPRDYEQYF

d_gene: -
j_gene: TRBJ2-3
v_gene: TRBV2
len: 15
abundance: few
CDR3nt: TGTGCCAGCAGTGGAAGAGCGGGCGGCACAGATACGCAGTATTTT
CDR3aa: CASSGRAGGTDTQYF

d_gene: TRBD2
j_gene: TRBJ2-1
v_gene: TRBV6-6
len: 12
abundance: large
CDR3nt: TGTGCCAGCAGGGGCGGGGGGGCCATACAGTTCTTC
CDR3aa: CASRGGGAIQFF

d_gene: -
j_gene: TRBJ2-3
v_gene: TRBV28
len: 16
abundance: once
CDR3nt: TGTGCCAGCAGCACAACGAGGACGGGAGGCACAGATACGCAGTATTTT
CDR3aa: CASSTTRTGGTDTQYF

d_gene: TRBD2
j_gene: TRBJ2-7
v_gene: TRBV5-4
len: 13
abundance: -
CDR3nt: TGTGCCAGCGGCGGTAGCGGGGCCTCCGAGCAGTACTTC
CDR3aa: CASGGSGASEQYF

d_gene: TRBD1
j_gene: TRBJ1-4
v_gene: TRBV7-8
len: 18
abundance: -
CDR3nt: TGTGCCAGCAGCTCATTAGTAGGACAGGGGGCAACTAATGAAAAACTGTTTTTT
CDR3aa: CASSSLVGQGATNEKLFF

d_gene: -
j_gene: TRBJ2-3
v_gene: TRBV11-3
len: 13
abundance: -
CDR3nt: TGTGCCAGCAGCTGGACCCCTACAGATACGCAGTATTTT
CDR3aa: CASSWTPTDTQYF

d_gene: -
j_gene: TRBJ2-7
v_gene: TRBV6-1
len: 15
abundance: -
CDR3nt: TGTGCCAGCAGTGAAAGGCAGGGCATCTCCTACGAGCAGTACTTC
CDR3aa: CASSERQGISYEQYF

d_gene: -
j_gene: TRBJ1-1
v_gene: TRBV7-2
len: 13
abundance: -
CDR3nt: TGTGCCAGCAGCTTATGGGAATTCACTGAAGCTTTCTTT
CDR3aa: CASSLWEFTEAFF

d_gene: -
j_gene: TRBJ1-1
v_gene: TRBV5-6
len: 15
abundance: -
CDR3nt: TGTGCCAGCAGCTTGCCGCGTTCGGGGCGGAGAGAAGCTTTCTTT
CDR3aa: CASSLPRSGRREAFF

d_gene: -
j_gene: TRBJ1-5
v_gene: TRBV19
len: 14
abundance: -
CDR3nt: TGTGCCAGTAGTATAATGGCAGGGCGTCAGCCCCAGCATTTT
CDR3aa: CASSIMAGRQPQHF

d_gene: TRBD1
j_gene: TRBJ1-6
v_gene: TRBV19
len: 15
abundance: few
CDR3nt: TGTGCCAGTAGTGTTTCCGGGACAGTAAATTCACCCCTCCACTTT
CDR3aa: CASSVSGTVNSPLHF

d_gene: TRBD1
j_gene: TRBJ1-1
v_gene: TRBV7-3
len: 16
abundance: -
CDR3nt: TGTGCCAGCAGGAGCGGGAACAGGGGACTGAACACTGAAGCTTTCTTT
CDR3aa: CASRSGNRGLNTEAFF

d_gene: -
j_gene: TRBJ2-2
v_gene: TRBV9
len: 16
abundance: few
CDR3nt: TGTGCCAGCAGCGTCGGTGGGTCCTTGAACACCGGGGAGCTGTTTTTT
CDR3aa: CASSVGGSLNTGELFF

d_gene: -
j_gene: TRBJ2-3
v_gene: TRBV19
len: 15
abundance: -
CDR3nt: TGTGCCAGTTACCCCATCGGGGCGATCACAGATACGCAGTATTTT
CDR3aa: CASYPIGAITDTQYF

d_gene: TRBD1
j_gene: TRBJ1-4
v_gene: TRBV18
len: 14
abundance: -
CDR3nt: TGTGCCAGCTCACCTAGACAGGGTAATGAAAAACTGTTTTTT
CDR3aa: CASSPRQGNEKLFF

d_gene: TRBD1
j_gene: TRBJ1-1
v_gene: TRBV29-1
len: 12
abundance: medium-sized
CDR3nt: TGCAGCGCCGTGACAGGGGACACTGAAGCTTTCTTT
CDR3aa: CSAVTGDTEAFF

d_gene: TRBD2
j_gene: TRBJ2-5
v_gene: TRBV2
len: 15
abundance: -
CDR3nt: TGTGCCAGCATTGTCTCAACGGGGTCGGGGGGGTCCCAGTACTTC
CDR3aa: CASIVSTGSGGSQYF

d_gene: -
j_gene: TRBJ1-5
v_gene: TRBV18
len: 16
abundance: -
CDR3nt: TGTGCCAGCTCACCAATCGAGGGGGGGAGCAATCAGCCCCAGCATTTT
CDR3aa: CASSPIEGGSNQPQHF

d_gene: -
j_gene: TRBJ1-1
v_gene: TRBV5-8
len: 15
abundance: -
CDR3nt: TGTGCCAGCAGCTTGGGGGGGGCAGAGAACACTGAAGCTTTCTTT
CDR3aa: CASSLGGAENTEAFF

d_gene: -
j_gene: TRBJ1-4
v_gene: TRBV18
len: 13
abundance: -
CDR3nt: TGTGCCAGTTCAGCTGCAACTAATGAAAAACTGTTTTTT
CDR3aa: CASSAATNEKLFF

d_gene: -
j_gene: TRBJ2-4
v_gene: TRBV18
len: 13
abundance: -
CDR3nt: TGTGCCAGCTCATATCAGGTGGGGAACATTCAGTACTTC
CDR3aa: CASSYQVGNIQYF

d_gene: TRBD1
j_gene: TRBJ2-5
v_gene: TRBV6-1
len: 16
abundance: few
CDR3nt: TGTGCCAGCAGTGCTGGACAGGGTTTCTCCCGGGAGACCCAGTACTTC
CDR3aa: CASSAGQGFSRETQYF

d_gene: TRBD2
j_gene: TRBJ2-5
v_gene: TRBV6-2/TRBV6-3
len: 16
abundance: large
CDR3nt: TGTGCCAGCAGTTACGGCGGGGGGCGTACCGGTCGGACCCAGTACTTC
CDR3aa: CASSYGGGRTGRTQYF

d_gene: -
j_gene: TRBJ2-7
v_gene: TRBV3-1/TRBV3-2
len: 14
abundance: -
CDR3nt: TGTGCCAGCAGCCAAGACCGGTCCACCTACGAGCAGTACTTC
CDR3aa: CASSQDRSTYEQYF

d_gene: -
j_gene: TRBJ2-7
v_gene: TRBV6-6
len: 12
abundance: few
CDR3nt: TGTGCCAGCAGGGGGGGACAGCCCGAGCAGTACTTC
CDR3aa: CASRGGQPEQYF

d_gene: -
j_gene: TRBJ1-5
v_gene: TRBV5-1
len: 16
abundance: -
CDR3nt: TGCGCCAGCATAGGGCGGGCAGGCGTTCCCGATCAGCCCCAGCATTTT
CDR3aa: CASIGRAGVPDQPQHF

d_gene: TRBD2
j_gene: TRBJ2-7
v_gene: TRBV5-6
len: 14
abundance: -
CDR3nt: TGTGCCAGCAGCTTGGTTGCGGGGGGCTACGAGCAGTACTTC
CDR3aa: CASSLVAGGYEQYF

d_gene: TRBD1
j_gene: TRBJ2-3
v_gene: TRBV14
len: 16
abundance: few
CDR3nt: TGTGCCAGCAGCCCCGGGGACAGCTCCCAAGGGGATACGCAGTATTTT
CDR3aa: CASSPGDSSQGDTQYF

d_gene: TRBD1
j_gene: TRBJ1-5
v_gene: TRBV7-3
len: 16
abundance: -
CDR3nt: TGTGCCAGCGATTCTGACAGGGCGGGGAGCAATCAGCCCCAGCATTTT
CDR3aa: CASDSDRAGSNQPQHF

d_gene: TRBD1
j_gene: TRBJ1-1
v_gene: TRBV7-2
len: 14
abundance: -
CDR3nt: TGTGCCAGCAGCTTAGCGGGGGAGGGGGCCAGTGCTTTCTTT
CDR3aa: CASSLAGEGASAFF

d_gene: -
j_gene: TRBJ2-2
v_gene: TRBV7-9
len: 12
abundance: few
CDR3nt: TGTGCCAGCAGCTCCTACGCCGGGGAGCTGTTTTTT
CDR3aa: CASSSYAGELFF

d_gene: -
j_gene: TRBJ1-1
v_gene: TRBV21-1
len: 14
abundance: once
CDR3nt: TGTGCCAGCAGCACTTCGGGATTGAACACTGAAGCTTTCTTT
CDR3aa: CASSTSGLNTEAFF

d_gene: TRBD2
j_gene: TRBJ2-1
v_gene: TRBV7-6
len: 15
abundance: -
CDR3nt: TGTGCCAGCAGCTTTGGCGGGAGCGGGTACAATGAGCAGTTCTTC
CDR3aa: CASSFGGSGYNEQFF

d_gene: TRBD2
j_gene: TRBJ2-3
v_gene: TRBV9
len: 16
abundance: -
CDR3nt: TGTGCCAGCAGCGTAGGGCATGCGCGGGAGGCAGATACGCAGTATTTT
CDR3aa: CASSVGHAREADTQYF

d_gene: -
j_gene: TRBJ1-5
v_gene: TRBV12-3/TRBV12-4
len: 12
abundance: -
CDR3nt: TGTGCCAGCAGCACCCAGGGTCAGCCCCAGCATTTT
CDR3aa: CASSTQGQPQHF

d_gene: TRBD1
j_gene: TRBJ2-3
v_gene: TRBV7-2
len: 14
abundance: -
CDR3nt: TGTGCCAGCAGCCCCGGACAGGGCCCAGATACGCAGTATTTT
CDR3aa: CASSPGQGPDTQYF

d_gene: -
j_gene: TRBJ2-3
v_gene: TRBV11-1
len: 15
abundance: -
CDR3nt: TGTGCCAGCAGCCCGAGACCCCGACAACAAGATACGCAGTATTTT
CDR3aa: CASSPRPRQQDTQYF

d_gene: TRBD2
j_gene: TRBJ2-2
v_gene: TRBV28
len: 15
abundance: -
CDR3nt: TGTGCCAGCAGCCTAGCGGGAGTCCCGACCGGGGAGCTGTTTTTT
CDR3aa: CASSLAGVPTGELFF

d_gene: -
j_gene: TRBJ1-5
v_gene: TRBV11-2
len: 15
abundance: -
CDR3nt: TGTGCCAGCAGCCAAGGGGAAATGATTAATCAGCCCCAGCATTTT
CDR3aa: CASSQGEMINQPQHF

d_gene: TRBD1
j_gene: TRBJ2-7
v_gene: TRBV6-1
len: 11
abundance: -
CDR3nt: TGTGCCACGCGGACAGGGTACGAGCAGTACTTC
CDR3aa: CATRTGYEQYF

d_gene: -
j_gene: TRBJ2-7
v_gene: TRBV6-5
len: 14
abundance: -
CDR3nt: TGTGCCAGCAGTTACGTCGGCGGATCCTACGAGCAGTACTTC
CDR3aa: CASSYVGGSYEQYF

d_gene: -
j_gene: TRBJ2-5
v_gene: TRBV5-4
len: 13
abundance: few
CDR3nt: TGTGCCAGCAGCCGGGAGCCGGGAGAGACCCAGTACTTC
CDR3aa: CASSREPGETQYF

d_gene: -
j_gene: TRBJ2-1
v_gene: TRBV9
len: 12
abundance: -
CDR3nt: TGTGCCAGCAGCGTAGGGTACAATGAGCAGTTCTTC
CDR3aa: CASSVGYNEQFF

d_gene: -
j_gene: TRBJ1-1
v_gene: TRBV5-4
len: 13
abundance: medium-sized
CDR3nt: TGTGCCAGCAGGCCTGGGACAAGCACTGAAGCTTTCTTT
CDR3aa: CASRPGTSTEAFF

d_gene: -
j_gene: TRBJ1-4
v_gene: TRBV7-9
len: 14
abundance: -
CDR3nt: TGTGCCAGCAGCTTAAGGGGTACAAATGAAAAACTGTTTTTT
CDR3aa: CASSLRGTNEKLFF

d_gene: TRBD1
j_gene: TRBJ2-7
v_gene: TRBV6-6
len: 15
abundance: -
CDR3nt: TGTGCCAGCAGTAACCGTCGACAGGGGGCTTACGAGCAGTACTTC
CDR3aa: CASSNRRQGAYEQYF

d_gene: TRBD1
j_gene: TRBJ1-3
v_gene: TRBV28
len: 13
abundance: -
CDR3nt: TGTGCCAGCATCGGGACAGCAGGAAACACCATATATTTT
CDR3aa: CASIGTAGNTIYF